This passage covers 27 T cell receptor beta chains from one sample sequenced in a study of blood T cell repertoires in COVID-19. Sequencing used immunoSEQ multiplex PCR; TCRdb keeps in-frame clones, though not all of them. The table records 130,000 or so clones, roughly 90% of them present only once. Sequencing was done on a sample of peripheral blood. Receptors originate from a human donor with COVID-19, enrolled during active disease. The donor label of this sample is uncertain.

This clone is a singleton in its sample. This chain links TRBV28 with TRBJ1-1, with 11 bases identical to TRBD1. V shed 6 bases and J 5 bases; nucleotides not matched to a gene: 5. The CDR3 covers 14 residues. CDR1 MDHEN and CDR2 SYDVKM come from the germline V gene. Here the CDR3 DNA reads TGTGCCAGCAGCCCTGGACAGGGGGCTACTGAAGCTTTCTTT. This translates into CASSPGQGATEAFF.

This chain uses TRBV19 with TRBJ2-5; maybe TRBD2 (6 bases). Between the trimmed V and J ends, which lost 7 bases and 1 base, there was a span of 13 bases. Germline V lookup: CDR1 LNHDA, CDR2 SQIVND (reference sequence). The CDR3 covers 14 residues. The CDR3 DNA follows: TGTGCCAGTACTGGGCGGGGTATCCAAGAGACCCAGTACTTC. It codes for CASTGRGIQETQYF.

Only one count was recorded for this clone. This chain links TRBV18 with TRBJ1-2, with 7 bases identical to TRBD1. The junction had 2 bases not matched to a gene; V was cut back by 3 bases and J by 7 bases. Germline lookup yields CDR1 KGHSH and CDR2 LQKENI. This CDR3 has 12 residues. CDR3 sequence (DNA): TGTGCCAGCTCACCTGACAGGGCTGGCTACACCTTC. Protein product: CASSPDRAGYTF.

CDR3: CASSTYRDTEAFF. CDR3 coding DNA: TGTGCCAGTAGTACCTACAGGGACACTGAAGCTTTCTTT. The chain carries TRBV19 and TRBJ1-1; D is perhaps TRBD1 (6 bases). This CDR3 has 13 amino acids. Trimming pared 4 bases from V and 3 bases from J, leaving 9 bases between. CDR1 LNHDA and CDR2 SQIVND come from the germline V gene (reference sequence).

The chain is built from TRBV11-3 and TRBJ2-5; 8 bases line up with TRBD2. The germline V gene has CDR1 SGHNT and CDR2 YENEEA. With 5 bases clipped from V and 5 bases from J, the junction kept 7 bases outside the gene matches. This CDR3 has 14 amino acids. The CDR3 loop reads CASSPGRGVETQYF. In nucleotides, the CDR3 is TGTGCCAGCAGCCCCGGGAGGGGGGTTGAGACCCAGTACTTC.

The rearrangement uses TRBV30 and TRBJ2-1; TRBD2 agrees at 9 bases. The CDR3 has 14 amino acids. V lost 7 bases, J lost 8 bases, and 12 bases stayed unmatched. Germline lookup yields CDR1 GTSNPN and CDR2 SVGIG (reference sequence). CDR3 DNA sequence: TGTGCCTCCTCCCCGAGAGCGGGAGGCGATGAGCAGTTCTTC. Translating gives CASSPRAGGDEQFF. The whole variable domain, filled in from reference TRBV30 and TRBJ2-1, reads SQTIHQWPATLVQPVGSPLSLECTVEGTSNPNLYWYRQAAGRGLQLLFYSVGIGQISSEVPQNLSASRPQDRQFILSSKKLLLSDSGFYLCASSPRAGGDEQFFGPGTRLTVL.

This clone was seen a single time. V usage is TRBV10-3 and J usage is TRBJ2-5, with 8 nucleotides matching TRBD1. V was pared by 4 bases and J by 5 bases, with 12 bases of the junction left unmatched. The CDR3 runs 16 residues. Per germline, CDR1 ENHRY and CDR2 SYGVKD. The CDR3 DNA reads as TGTGCCATCAGTGGGCTACGCGACAGGGGCAGGGAGACCCAGTACTTC. Translated: CAISGLRDRGRETQYF.

This chain links TRBV24-1 with TRBJ1-2, with a possible D match to TRBD1 (5 bases). V was pared by 4 bases and J by 5 bases, with 10 bases between. The CDR3 is 13 residues long. The germline gives CDR1 KGHDR, CDR2 SFDVKD. The CDR3 is CATSDPGEYGYTF. The DNA of the CDR3 is TGTGCCACCAGTGACCCGGGGGAATATGGCTACACCTTC.

V is TRBV30 and J is TRBJ2-1, with 9 nucleotides matching TRBD1. Trimming at V came to 0 bases and at J to 9 bases, leaving 9 bases not matched to a gene. This CDR3 comprises 15 residues. CDR1 and CDR2 from the germline V gene are GTSNPN and SVGIG (reference sequence). CDR3: CAWSVRDRAGGEQFF. For the CDR3, the DNA is TGTGCCTGGAGTGTCAGGGACAGGGCAGGCGGTGAGCAGTTCTTC. Full variable domain (remainder filled in from reference TRBV30 and TRBJ2-1): SQTIHQWPATLVQPVGSPLSLECTVEGTSNPNLYWYRQAAGRGLQLLFYSVGIGQISSEVPQNLSASRPQDRQFILSSKKLLLSDSGFYLCAWSVRDRAGGEQFFGPGTRLTVL.

The chain recombines TRBV6-5 with TRBJ2-5; possibly TRBD1 for D (6 bases). The CDR3 sequence is 13 residues long. Germline V gene sequence: CDR1 MNHEY, CDR2 SVGAGI. Trimming took 7 bases from V and 3 from J, leaving 12 bases between them. The CDR3 nucleotides read TGTGCCAGCAACCTGGACAGAGAAGAGACCCAGTACTTC. Protein: CASNLDREETQYF.

The rearrangement joins TRBV7-9 to TRBJ2-3, with TRBD2 matching over 8 bases. The germline gives CDR1 SEHNR, CDR2 FQNEAQ (reference sequence). The length of the CDR3 is 16 residues. V dropped 0 bases and J dropped 6; count of bases not matched to a gene: 8. The CDR3 sequence is CASSLAGGGSRDTQYF. DNA for the CDR3: TGTGCCAGCAGCTTAGCTGGCGGGGGGTCGAGGGATACGCAGTATTTT.

The J gene is TRBJ2-7, the V gene TRBV27, with 7 bases that match TRBD2. V gave up 2 bases and J gave up 0 bases; unmatched junction bases: 4. The CDR3 loop spans 15 amino acids. Per the germline V gene, CDR1 is MNHEY and CDR2 is SMNVEV (reference sequence). Here the CDR3 DNA reads TGTGCCAGCAGTTTAACTGGACTAGTCTCCTACGAGCAGTACTTC. Protein: CASSLTGLVSYEQYF.

The J gene is TRBJ1-4, the V gene TRBV5-1; 9 bases are a match to TRBD1. Germline V gives CDR1 SGHRS, CDR2 YFSETQ. The trim removed 0 bases at V and 7 bases at J, leaving 1 base unmatched. This CDR3 region has 14 residues. In DNA form, the CDR3 reads TGCGCCAGCAGCTTGGACAGGGGGCTTGAAAAACTGTTTTTT. Protein product: CASSLDRGLEKLFF.

V gene TRBV5-1 combines with J gene TRBJ2-3, with D perhaps matching TRBD2 (5 bases). This CDR3 region has 14 residues. In germline, CDR1 is SGHRS, CDR2 YFSETQ. V lost 0 bases, J lost 5 bases, and 10 bases lay in between. Written as DNA, the CDR3 is TGCGCCAGCAGCTTGGTTGGAGCGGAAGATACGCAGTATTTT. This codes for CASSLVGAEDTQYF.

The chain has TRBV30 and TRBJ1-6; possibly TRBD1 for D (5 bases). From germline, CDR1 is GTSNPN and CDR2 SVGIG (reference sequence). The V end lost 5 bases, the J end lost 7 bases, and 12 bases lay between the germline ends. This CDR3 region has 13 residues. The CDR3 DNA sequence: TGTGCCTGGGAGGGACTTCTGAATTCACCCCTCCACTTT. Its protein is CAWEGLLNSPLHF.

This clone appeared many times. This chain links TRBV2 with TRBJ1-5, with a possible D match to TRBD1 (6 bases). Trimming took off 8 bases at V and 3 bases at J, with 17 bases between the two ends. Per the germline V gene, CDR1 is SNHLY and CDR2 is FYNNEI. The CDR3 consists of 15 residues. The CDR3 region has the DNA TGTGCCAGCGACCTCCAGGGGTCCGACAATCAGCCCCAGCATTTT. Protein product: CASDLQGSDNQPQHF.

The chain has TRBV6-5 and TRBJ2-1, with D tentatively TRBD1 (6 bases). The CDR3 is 14 residues long. The germline V gene encodes CDR1 MNHEY and CDR2 SVGAGI. V lost 10 bases to trimming and J lost 2 bases, with 15 bases between them. CDR3 amino acids: CATLGQNTYNEQFF. Here the CDR3 DNA reads TGTGCCACCTTAGGACAGAATACCTACAATGAGCAGTTCTTC.

V and J are TRBV20-1 and TRBJ1-2, with D maybe TRBD1 (5 bases). Germline loops: CDR1 DFQATT, CDR2 SNEGSKA (reference sequence). V lost 5 bases and J 4 bases, leaving 8 bases between the germline ends. The CDR3 has 11 amino acids. The CDR3 loop is CSAGRGYGYTF. CDR3 DNA sequence: TGCAGTGCTGGGAGGGGCTATGGCTACACCTTC.

The chain employs TRBV12-3 or TRBV12-4 and TRBJ2-5; TRBD2 is a possible D gene (6 bases). The CDR3 contains 12 residues. Trimming cost V 4 bases and J 5 bases, with 8 bases left between them. CDR3 sequence (DNA): TGTGCCAGCAGTTCCGGAGGGGAGACCCAGTACTTC. Encoded protein: CASSSGGETQYF.

In the case of this clone: Within the sample, other DNA sequences also encode this same CDR3. The V gene is TRBV5-1, the J gene TRBJ1-1; 8 nucleotides match TRBD1. The germline V gene encodes CDR1 SGHRS and CDR2 YFSETQ. V dropped 0 bases and J dropped 1; count of bases not matched to a gene: 2. The CDR3 extends over 15 amino acids. The CDR3 coding sequence is TGCGCCAGCAGCTTGGTCACAGGGGGGAACACTGAAGCTTTCTTT. Its protein is CASSLVTGGNTEAFF.

The chain uses TRBV18 and TRBJ2-3; D is possibly TRBD2 (5 bases). Germline CDR1 and CDR2: KGHSH and LQKENI. This CDR3 is 15 amino acids long. V was clipped by 1 base and J by 4 bases, with 12 bases between them. In DNA, the CDR3 is TGTGCCAGCTCACCACGGTTAGTTAGCGCAGATACGCAGTATTTT. It is translated as CASSPRLVSADTQYF.

The genes are TRBV10-2 and TRBJ1-5; 7 positions agree with TRBD1. The ends lost 2 bases at V and 7 bases at J; junction bases unmatched: 14. Germline CDR1 is WSHSY and CDR2 is SAAADI. CDR3 length: 17 residues. The DNA of the CDR3 is TGCGCCAGCAGTGAGAATCCCCCGGACAGAGGGGGCCAGCCCCAGCATTTT. It yields the protein CASSENPPDRGGQPQHF.

The chain has TRBV19 and TRBJ2-7; TRBD1 agrees at 7 bases. Germline V CDR1 and CDR2: LNHDA, SQIVND (reference sequence). With V trimmed by 5 bases and J by 2 bases, 6 bases remained unmatched. The CDR3 is made up of 14 amino acids. CDR3 bases: TGTGCCAGTAGTCCACAGACAGGGCCCTACGAGCAGTACTTC. Amino acids: CASSPQTGPYEQYF. The entire variable domain, with the rest obtained from reference TRBV19 and TRBJ2-7, is as follows: DGGITQSPKYLFRKEGQNVTLSCEQNLNHDAMYWYRQDPGQGLRLIYYSQIVNDFQKGDIAEGYSVSREKKESFPLTVTSAQKNPTAFYLCASSPQTGPYEQYFGPGTRLTVT.

This sequence joins TRBV6-5 and TRBJ2-7; 8 nucleotides align to TRBD1. Germline V gene lookup returns CDR1 MNHEY and CDR2 SVGAGI. This CDR3 is 13 amino acids long. V lost 6 bases to trimming and J lost 2 bases; unmatched junction nucleotides: 3. The CDR3 coding sequence is TGTGCCAGCAGAGACAGGGGTCCCTACGAGCAGTACTTC. This gives the protein CASRDRGPYEQYF.

The V call is TRBV11-2, the J call TRBJ1-1; D not certain. Looked up from germline, CDR1 is SGHAT and CDR2 is FQNNGV. Trimming left V 4 bases short and J 3 bases short, with 3 bases between. The CDR3 contains 11 residues. This chain's CDR3 is CASSYYTEAFF. The CDR3 coding sequence is TGTGCCAGCAGCTACTACACTGAAGCTTTCTTT.

The chain recombines TRBV9 with TRBJ2-7, with D possibly being TRBD1 (5 bases). Germline CDR1 reads SGDLS; CDR2 reads YYNGEE. The CDR3 consists of 13 residues. Trimming removed 2 bases at V and 6 bases at J, with 12 bases between. The chain's CDR3 is CASSVPTGGEQYF. The CDR3 DNA sequence: TGTGCCAGCAGCGTCCCTACAGGCGGCGAGCAGTACTTC.

This chain links TRBV5-1 with TRBJ1-2, with TRBD1 as a possible D gene (5 bases). Germline values: CDR1 SGHRS, CDR2 YFSETQ. V was shortened by 5 bases and J by 1 base, with 15 bases between the two germline ends. The CDR3 spans 15 residues. CDR3 DNA sequence: TGCGCCAGCAGTCAGAGAGACAGATTTAACTATGGCTACACCTTC. Translation: CASSQRDRFNYGYTF.